Below are 17 T cell receptor beta chains sequenced from a single sample in a study of blood T cell repertoires in COVID-19. Only in-frame clones appear in the TCRdb table, and some are missing; sequencing was by immunoSEQ multiplex PCR. This sample carries some 220,000 clones, roughly 80% of them seen once, and the ten largest clones take approximately 5.2%. Sequencing input: peripheral blood. These TCRs come from a woman in her 70s with COVID-19, enrolled during active disease.

The chain couples TRBV7-2 to TRBJ1-2; 7 bases align to TRBD1. The CDR3 spans 16 residues. The germline V gene encodes CDR1 SGHTA and CDR2 FQGNSA. The J segment lost 2 bases and the V segment lost 4 bases, leaving 10 bases of the junction unmatched. CDR3 coding DNA: TGTGCCAGCAGCTCGACAGGGACCCGCCCGAACTATGGCTACACCTTC. As protein: CASSSTGTRPNYGYTF.

V gene TRBV10-2 combines with J gene TRBJ2-7, with 11 bases identical to TRBD2. This CDR3 has 15 residues. Germline V lookup: CDR1 WSHSY, CDR2 SAAADI. With V trimmed by 8 bases and J by 3 bases, 9 bases remained unmatched. As DNA, the CDR3 is TGCGCCAGCTGGGGGGCCACTAGCGGGAGCTACGAGCAGTACTTC. The encoded protein is CASWGATSGSYEQYF.

The rearrangement joins TRBV2 to TRBJ2-7, with TRBD2 matching over 13 bases. The CDR3 loop spans 15 amino acids. The ends lost 4 bases at V and 6 bases at J; junction bases unmatched: 6. Germline V lookup: CDR1 SNHLY, CDR2 FYNNEI. CDR3 nucleotide sequence: TGTGCCAGCAGTGGGACTAGCGGGAGCTATAGCGAGCAGTACTTC. This codes for CASSGTSGSYSEQYF.

J is TRBJ1-6 and V is TRBV6-1; TRBD1 matches at 10 bases. Germline assignment: CDR1 MNHNS and CDR2 SASEGT. This CDR3 region has 14 residues. V was pared by 3 bases and J by 7 bases, with 0 bases of the junction left unmatched. The CDR3 loop is CASSEDRGNSPLHF. CDR3 DNA sequence: TGTGCCAGCAGTGAGGACAGGGGGAATTCACCCCTCCACTTT.

V gene TRBV15 combines with J gene TRBJ1-2; D gene unclear. V lost 7 bases and J 8 bases, leaving 20 bases between the germline ends. Germline V gene lookup returns CDR1 LNHNV and CDR2 YYDKDF (reference sequence). CDR3 length: 14 residues. The CDR3 bases are TGTGCCACCACCGCGACCACAGTCCGAGGGGGCTACACCTTC. This gives the protein CATTATTVRGGYTF. The entire variable domain, with the rest obtained from reference TRBV15 and TRBJ1-2, is as follows: DAMVIQNPRYQVTQFGKPVTLSCSQTLNHNVMYWYQQKSSQAPKLLFHYYDKDFNNEADTPDNFQSRRPNTSFCFLDIRSPGLGDTAMYLCATTATTVRGGYTFGSGTRLTVV.

This chain links TRBV6-5 with TRBJ2-7; D may be TRBD2 (5 bases). The CDR3 has 14 residues. The V gene's germline CDR1 is MNHEY and CDR2 SVGAGI. Trimming left V 5 bases short and J 5 bases short, with 16 bases between. CDR3 DNA: TGTGCCAGCAGTCCTAAAATTTTTAGCGACGAGCAGTACTTC. It specifies CASSPKIFSDEQYF.

The J gene is TRBJ2-7, the V gene TRBV4-3; 9 bases are a match to TRBD1. This CDR3 spans 16 amino acids. Germline trimming cut 5 bases from V and 3 bases from J; bases unmatched to any gene: 11. Germline CDR1 LGHNA, CDR2 YSLEER. The DNA of the CDR3 is TGCGCCAGCAGCTCCAATATGTTGACAGGGGGCTACGAGCAGTACTTC. Its translation: CASSSNMLTGGYEQYF.

V gene TRBV7-9 combines with J gene TRBJ2-5; TRBD2 agrees at 9 bases. Trimming at V came to 1 base and at J to 5 bases, leaving 8 bases not matched to a gene. The CDR3 totals 16 residues. Germline V gene data show CDR1 as SEHNR and CDR2 as FQNEAQ (reference sequence). CDR3 bases: TGTGCCAGCAGCTTAGGGGTCTTAGCGGGAGAGGAGACCCAGTACTTC. This codes for CASSLGVLAGEETQYF.

This clone showed up just once. The chain is built from TRBV7-2 and TRBJ2-2; no definite D call. V dropped 1 base and J dropped 4 bases, with 10 bases sitting between them. The CDR3 is made up of 15 amino acids. The germline V gene encodes CDR1 SGHTA and CDR2 FQGNSA. The CDR3 loop is CASSLGAPPTGELFF. The DNA of the CDR3 is TGTGCCAGCAGCTTAGGGGCACCTCCCACCGGGGAGCTGTTTTTT.

This chain connects TRBV18 to TRBJ2-1, with a tentative D call TRBD1 (5 bases). This CDR3 contains 15 residues. Per germline, CDR1 KGHSH and CDR2 LQKENI. V gave up 3 bases and J gave up 9 bases, with 18 bases separating them. CDR3 coding DNA: TGTGCCAGCTCACCCATAGGGAACCCCCAGGGTGAGCAGTTCTTC. This gives the protein CASSPIGNPQGEQFF. The whole variable domain, remainder taken from reference TRBV18 and TRBJ2-1, is NAGVMQNPRHLVRRRGQEARLRCSPMKGHSHVYWYRQLPEEGLKFMVYLQKENIIDESGMPKERFSAEFPKEGPSILRIQQVVRGDSAAYFCASSPIGNPQGEQFFGPGTRLTVL.

V usage is TRBV6-7 and J usage is TRBJ1-4, with D unresolved. TRBV6-7 is flagged as an ORF with uncertain function. The CDR3 is made up of 15 amino acids. V dropped 6 bases and J dropped 0 bases, with 11 bases sitting between them. The CDR3 nucleotides are TGTGCCAGCAGCCCGGACTCTGCAACTAATGAAAAACTGTTTTTT. Encoded protein: CASSPDSATNEKLFF.

The V call is TRBV10-3, the J call TRBJ1-1; TRBD1 matches 10 bases. The V gene end was trimmed by 10 bases and the J gene end by 3 bases; junction bases not matched to a gene: 5. Germline V gives CDR1 ENHRY, CDR2 SYGVKD. This CDR3 is 13 amino acids long. The CDR3 here is CATRDRGDTEAFF. DNA for the CDR3: TGTGCCACCCGGGACAGGGGCGACACTGAAGCTTTCTTT.

The chain combines TRBV12-5 with TRBJ2-2; 12 bases are a match to TRBD2. The CDR3 runs to 20 residues. V shed 0 bases and J 2 bases; nucleotides not matched to a gene: 10. Germline V gives CDR1 LGHNT, CDR2 FRNRAP. DNA for the CDR3: TGTGCTAGTGGTTTGGTCGTAATTCGACTAGCGGGAGCTAACACCGGGGAGCTGTTTTTT. It is translated as CASGLVVIRLAGANTGELFF.

This clone was counted once. The chain has TRBV2 and TRBJ2-2, with 9 bases fitting TRBD2. From germline, CDR1 is SNHLY and CDR2 FYNNEI. With V trimmed by 10 bases and J by 3 bases, 12 bases remained unmatched. This CDR3 region has 16 residues. The CDR3 loop reads CATDSGRFSYTGELFF. The DNA for the CDR3 is TGTGCCACAGATAGCGGGAGATTTAGTTACACCGGGGAGCTGTTTTTT.

The chain links TRBV11-3 to TRBJ1-4, with 9 bases aligning to TRBD1. Germline V gene lookup returns CDR1 SGHNT and CDR2 YENEEA. Losses at the gene ends were 5 bases for V and 8 bases for J; bases not matched to a gene: 9. This CDR3 is 15 amino acids long. CDR3 protein: CASSPGPGQGEKLFF. In nucleotides, the CDR3 is TGTGCCAGCAGCCCGGGGCCGGGACAGGGAGAAAAACTGTTTTTT.

The chain couples TRBV24-1 to TRBJ2-6, with 8 nucleotides matching TRBD1. The germline V gene has CDR1 KGHDR and CDR2 SFDVKD. The CDR3 sequence is 14 residues long. The J segment lost 1 base and the V segment lost 10 bases, leaving 2 bases of the junction unmatched. The CDR3 region has the DNA TGTGCCACTACAGGGGGTTCTGGGGCCAACGTCCTGACTTTC. Its protein is CATTGGSGANVLTF.

The chain is built from TRBV7-9 and TRBJ1-4, with D tentatively TRBD1 (5 bases). Deletions cut 1 base from V and 8 bases from J, with 17 bases between. CDR3 length: 16 amino acids. Germline CDR1 SEHNR, CDR2 FQNEAQ (reference sequence). CDR3 region: CASSLGTTGGGEKLFF. CDR3 DNA: TGTGCCAGCAGCTTAGGGACAACGGGGGGAGGCGAAAAACTGTTTTTT.